This T cell receptor (beta chain) was captured by sequencing in a study of monozygotic twins with inflammatory bowel disease. The CDR3 loop spans 17 amino acids. Germline values: CDR1 SGHRS, CDR2 YFSETQ. Note on this clonotype: The antigen is undetermined.

TCRdb reprocessed the 5' RACE reads and keeps a single row for each CDR3 protein, giving no DNA. Reported are 150,000 to 200,000 distinct CDR3 sequences; the ten largest clones contain just under 7.5%. Study-wide results and caveats: Clonotype sharing was lower in IBD patients than healthy twins, most markedly with disease activity. Immunosuppressive treatments were not uniform, and this may have added variability to patient repertoires. Twin pairs that were concordant did not differ from discordant pairs in repertoire similarity, possibly from limited power.

Source material: blood. This sequence was found in a human donor with ulcerative colitis or Crohn's disease, or a healthy co-twin of an affected twin (not recorded which). The chain joins TRBV5-1 to TRBJ2-3; the D gene TCRdb calls, TRBD1, cannot be checked with no DNA. This chain's CDR3 is CASSSTGGNRFTDTQYF. Filled out from reference TRBV5-1 and TRBJ2-3, the complete variable domain reads KAGVTQTPRYLIKTRGQQVTLSCSPISGHRSVSWYQQTPGQGLQFLFEYFSETQRNKGNFPGRFSGRQFSNSRSEMNVSTLELGDSALYLCASSSTGGNRFTDTQYFGPGTRLTVL.